A single sample gave rise to the 11 T cell receptor beta chains below, sequenced in a study of CXCR3-negative and CXCR3-positive naive CD8 T cells. The TRB libraries of cDNA were built by UMI-labeled 5' RACE. TCRdb reprocessed the 5' RACE reads, keeping one entry per CDR3 protein, no DNA. Recorded for this sample: under 75,000 distinct CDR3 sequences. No antigen has been identified for these receptors. Study-level points and caveats: Naive cells that were CXCR3-positive had more hydrophobic TRB CDR3s (compared with CXCR3-negative naive cells).

The specimen was naive CXCR3+ CD8+ T cells from blood. The sample's subset: CD45RO-CCR7+CD27+CD95- naive CD8+ T cells expressing CXCR3 (TNR3+). The receptors here all came from a human donor in good health. Some clones in this sample may be carry-over from other donors' samples.

J is TRBJ2-7 and V is TRBV6-6; the D call from TCRdb, TRBD1, cannot be confirmed without DNA. The CDR3 consists of 17 residues. CDR1 is MNHNY, CDR2 SVGAGI, per germline (reference sequence). The CDR3 here is CASSYSGRTGANYEQYF.

The chain carries TRBV12-3 or TRBV12-4 and TRBJ1-5. This CDR3 has 13 amino acids. The CDR3 is CASSLFGREPQHF.

CDR3 loop: CASSFGSPRVGYEQYF. The chain combines TRBV7-2 with TRBJ2-7; TCRdb calls TRBD1, which cannot be checked without DNA. The CDR3 length is 16 residues. Looked up from germline, CDR1 is SGHTA and CDR2 is FQGNSA. Drawing the rest from reference TRBV7-2 and TRBJ2-7, the complete variable domain is GAGVSQSPSNKVTEKGKDVELRCDPISGHTALYWYRQSLGQGLEFLIYFQGNSAPDKSGLPSDRFSAERTGGSVSTLTIQRTQQEDSAVYLCASSFGSPRVGYEQYFGPGTRLTVT.

V is TRBV20-1 and J is TRBJ2-7. CDR3 length equals 14 residues. The germline V gene has CDR1 DFQATT and CDR2 SNEGSKA (reference sequence). The CDR3 sequence: CSAREKLVGYEQYF.

The chain carries TRBV27 and TRBJ2-2; TCRdb selects TRBD1, and the lack of DNA leaves this call unchecked. The CDR3 sequence is 17 residues long. Germline V gene data show CDR1 as MNHEY and CDR2 as SMNVEV (reference sequence). CDR3 loop: CASSLIGGAPVTGELFF.

The chain carries TRBV23-1 and TRBJ1-3; TCRdb returns TRBD1, unconfirmable since there is no DNA. TRBV23-1 is assigned to the ORF class and has an uncertain function. The CDR3 is 16 residues long. This CDR3 is CASTRDRGSSGNTIYF.

This chain connects TRBV7-8 to TRBJ2-2; TCRdb reports TRBD2, a call that lacks DNA to check it against. The CDR3 sequence is 17 residues long. The germline gives CDR1 SGHVS, CDR2 FQNEAQ. The CDR3 protein is CASSLVARAGNTGELFF. The full variable domain, in which reference TRBV7-8 and TRBJ2-2 provide the parts outside the CDR3, is GAGVSQSPRYKVAKRGQDVALRCDPISGHVSLFWYQQALGQGPEFLTYFQNEAQLDKSGLPSDRFFAERPEGSVSTLKIQRTQQEDSAVYLCASSLVARAGNTGELFFGEGSRLTVL.

The chain uses TRBV28 and TRBJ2-1; TCRdb outputs TRBD2, but without DNA this stays unchecked. The CDR3 is 13 amino acids. CDR1 is MDHEN and CDR2 is SYDVKM in the germline V gene. CDR3 sequence: CASRREGAYEQFF. The entire variable domain, with the rest obtained from reference TRBV28 and TRBJ2-1, is as follows: DVKVTQSSRYLVKRTGEKVFLECVQDMDHENMFWYRQDPGLGLRLIYFSYDVKMKEKGDIPEGYSVSREKKERFSLILESASTNQTSMYLCASRREGAYEQFFGPGTRLTVL.

The rearrangement links TRBV28 to TRBJ1-1. CDR3 length equals 14 residues. Looked up from germline, CDR1 is MDHEN and CDR2 is SYDVKM. The CDR3 protein is CASSFGLGNTEAFF.

The chain couples TRBV20-1 to TRBJ2-7; TCRdb returns TRBD2, unconfirmable since there is no DNA. The germline V gene encodes CDR1 DFQATT and CDR2 SNEGSKA (reference sequence). The CDR3 has 11 residues. The CDR3 loop reads CSAQRVGEQYF.

This chain uses TRBV28 with TRBJ1-5; the D call from TCRdb, TRBD1, cannot be confirmed without DNA. Germline V gene lookup returns CDR1 MDHEN and CDR2 SYDVKM. The CDR3 spans 16 residues. CDR3 residues: CASSFSRGYSNQPQHF.